The clone carrying this T cell receptor beta chain has a count of ten or more. Its matching antigen is unknown. This entry belongs to a study of T cells in Graves' hyperthyroidism and ophthalmopathy. Whole-study findings and limits: The majority of expanded thyroid clonotypes above 0.001 also appeared in blood. Ophthalmopathy was separated from stable hyperthyroidism by a 13 V-J model.

CDR1 GTSNPN and CDR2 SVGIG come from the germline V gene (reference sequence). The V end lost 2 bases, the J end lost 5 bases, and 13 bases lay between the germline ends. This CDR3 comprises 14 residues. Amplified regions were TCR beta CDR3 sequences from RNA transcripts. HTBI primers were used for first-round RT-PCR of the TCR CDR3. TCRdb passed the multiplex PCR reads through MiXCR, listing each CDR3 protein once. The table lists 300,000 to 450,000 distinct CDR3 sequences, about 18% of them singletons. Lactation, pregnancy, other autoimmune disease or uncontrolled infection led to exclusion of patients.

Sequenced material: blood. V gene TRBV30 combines with J gene TRBJ2-1; no definite D call. This receptor was taken from a woman aged 30 to 39 with Graves' hyperthyroidism that later progressed to Graves' ophthalmopathy. The CDR3 DNA reads as TGTGCCTGGAGTATGGCAATCACGGACAATGAGCAGTTCTTC. The encoded protein is CAWSMAITDNEQFF.